This T cell receptor beta chain was captured by sequencing in a study of shared clonotypes between healthy human individuals. Study-wide points: Tissue TCR repertoires likely differ from these blood-only repertoires.

Only CD45RO-negative cells positively selected for CCR7 counted as naive CD8 cells, so terminally differentiated effector memory CD45RA+ cells were excluded. When replicate PCRs were run on sorted subsets, they used 150 to 250 ng DNA, some 33,000 T cell genomes. Profiled with immunoSEQ multiplex PCR; TCRdb holds only in-frame clones, not every one. The sample yields fewer than 800,000 clones, about 91% seen once. This clone was counted once. Its antigen is unknown. Germline V gene sequence: CDR1 LNHNV, CDR2 YYDKDF (reference sequence). The CDR3 runs to 19 residues. V was clipped by 4 bases and J by 1 base; unmatched bases: 15.

The V call is TRBV15, the J call TRBJ2-3; 9 bases align to TRBD1. The clonotype was recovered from a young man in good health. The sample consisted of naive CD8+ T cells sorted from blood. CDR3 sequence reads: CATSIVPGQGVYGTDTQYF. The CDR3 nucleotides read TGTGCCACCAGCATCGTCCCGGGACAGGGAGTGTACGGCACAGATACGCAGTATTTT. Full variable domain (remainder filled in from reference TRBV15 and TRBJ2-3): DAMVIQNPRYQVTQFGKPVTLSCSQTLNHNVMYWYQQKSSQAPKLLFHYYDKDFNNEADTPDNFQSRRPNTSFCFLDIRSPGLGDTAMYLCATSIVPGQGVYGTDTQYFGPGTRLTVL.